This T cell receptor (beta chain) was sequenced in a study of beta chain features in type 1 diabetes. Expressed TCRB transcripts were sequenced after all isolated RNA was converted to cDNA. The data were produced by immunoSEQ multiplex PCR, yet TCRdb's version contains in-frame clones alone and is incomplete. The data show about 220,000 clones, roughly a tenth seen once. The trim removed 7 bases at V and 9 bases at J, leaving 8 bases unmatched. This CDR3 has 13 amino acids. Germline V lookup: CDR1 ENHRY, CDR2 SYGVKD. This sequence originates from a man aged 18 to 30 in good health. The genes are TRBV10-3 and TRBJ2-1, with TRBD2 matching 8 bases. Sequencing was done on a sample of central memory CD4+ T cells from blood. The CDR3 sequence: CAINPGGAGEQFF. In DNA form, the CDR3 reads TGTGCCATCAACCCGGGGGGGGCAGGTGAGCAGTTCTTC.